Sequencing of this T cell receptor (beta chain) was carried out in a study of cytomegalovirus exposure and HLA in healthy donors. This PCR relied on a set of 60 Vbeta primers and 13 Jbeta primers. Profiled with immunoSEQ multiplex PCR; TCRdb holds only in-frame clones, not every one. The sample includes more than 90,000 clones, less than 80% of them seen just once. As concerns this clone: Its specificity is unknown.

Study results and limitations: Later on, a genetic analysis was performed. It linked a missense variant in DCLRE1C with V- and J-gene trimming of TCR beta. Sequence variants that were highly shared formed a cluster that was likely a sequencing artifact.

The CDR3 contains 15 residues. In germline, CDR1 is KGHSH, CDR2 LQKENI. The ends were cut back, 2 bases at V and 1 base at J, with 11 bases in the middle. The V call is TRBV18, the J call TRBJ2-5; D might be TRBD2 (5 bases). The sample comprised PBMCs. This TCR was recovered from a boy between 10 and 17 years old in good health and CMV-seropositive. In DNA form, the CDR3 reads TGTGCCAGCTCACCATCGTCGGGGTCCCAAGAGACCCAGTACTTC. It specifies CASSPSSGSQETQYF.